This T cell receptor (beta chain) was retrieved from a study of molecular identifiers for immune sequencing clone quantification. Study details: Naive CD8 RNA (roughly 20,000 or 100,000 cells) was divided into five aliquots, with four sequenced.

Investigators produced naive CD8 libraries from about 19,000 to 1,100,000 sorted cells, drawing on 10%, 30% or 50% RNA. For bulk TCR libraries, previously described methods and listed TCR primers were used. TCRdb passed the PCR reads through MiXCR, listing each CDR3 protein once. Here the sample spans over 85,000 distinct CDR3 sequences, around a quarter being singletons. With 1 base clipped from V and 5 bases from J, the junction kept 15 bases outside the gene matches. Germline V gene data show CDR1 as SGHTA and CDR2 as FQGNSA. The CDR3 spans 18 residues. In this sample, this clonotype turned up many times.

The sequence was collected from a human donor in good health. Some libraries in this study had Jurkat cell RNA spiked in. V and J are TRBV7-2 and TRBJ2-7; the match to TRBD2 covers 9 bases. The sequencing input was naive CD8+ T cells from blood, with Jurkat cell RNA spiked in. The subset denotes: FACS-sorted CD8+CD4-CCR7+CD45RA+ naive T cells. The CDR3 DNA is TGTGCCAGCAGCTTAGGTCTTAACCCGCTAGCGGGGTTTGACGAGCAGTACTTC. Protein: CASSLGLNPLAGFDEQYF.